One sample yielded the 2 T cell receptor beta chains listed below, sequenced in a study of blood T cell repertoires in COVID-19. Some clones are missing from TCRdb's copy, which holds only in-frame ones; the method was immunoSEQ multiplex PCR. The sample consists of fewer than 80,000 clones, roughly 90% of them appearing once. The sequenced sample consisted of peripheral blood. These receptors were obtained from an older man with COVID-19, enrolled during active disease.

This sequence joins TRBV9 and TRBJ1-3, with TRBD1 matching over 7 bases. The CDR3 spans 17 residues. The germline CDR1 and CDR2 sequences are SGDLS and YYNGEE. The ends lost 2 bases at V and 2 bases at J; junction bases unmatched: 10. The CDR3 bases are TGTGCCAGCAGCGTTGATATGGGGACAGCTACTGGAAACACCATATATTTT. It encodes CASSVDMGTATGNTIYF.

In nucleotides, the CDR3 is TGCAGCGCCGCCCGAGGTGCTGAAGCTTTCTTT. Amino acid sequence: CSAARGAEAFF. The J gene is TRBJ1-1, the V gene TRBV29-1, with D unresolved. The V end lost 7 bases, the J end lost 6 bases, and 12 bases lay between the germline ends. The CDR3 is made up of 11 amino acids. Germline V gene data show CDR1 as SQVTM and CDR2 as ANQGSEA.